The following is a T cell receptor beta chain sequence with its context. The data originate from a study of T cell responses to AZD1222 COVID-19 vaccine. Only in-frame clones appear in the TCRdb table, and some are missing; sequencing was by immunoSEQ multiplex PCR. The table lists about 120,000 clones, roughly 93% of them singletons. The germline V gene encodes CDR1 SNHLY and CDR2 FYNNEI. V lost 4 bases, J lost 7 bases, and 5 bases stayed unmatched. This CDR3 is 16 amino acids long. This chain joins TRBV2 and TRBJ2-2; TRBD2 matches 14 bases. The clonotype was recovered from an adult in good health. Sequencing used peripheral blood, obtained on day 0 of AZD1222 vaccination. CDR3 in DNA: TGTGCCAGCAGTGGACTAGCGGGGGGGCAAATCGGGGAGCTGTTTTTT. As protein: CASSGLAGGQIGELFF.